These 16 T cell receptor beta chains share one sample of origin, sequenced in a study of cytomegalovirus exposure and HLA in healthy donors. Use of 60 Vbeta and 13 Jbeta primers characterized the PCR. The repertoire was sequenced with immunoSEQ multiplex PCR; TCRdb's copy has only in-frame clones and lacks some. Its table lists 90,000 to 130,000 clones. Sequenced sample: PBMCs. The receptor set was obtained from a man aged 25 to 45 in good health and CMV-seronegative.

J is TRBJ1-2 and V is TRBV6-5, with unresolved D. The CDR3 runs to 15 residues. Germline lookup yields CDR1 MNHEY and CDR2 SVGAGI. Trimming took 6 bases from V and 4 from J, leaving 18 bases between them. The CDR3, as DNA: TGTGCCAGCAGGACCCCGGTGGCAGGCACCTATGGCTACACCTTC. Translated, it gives CASRTPVAGTYGYTF.

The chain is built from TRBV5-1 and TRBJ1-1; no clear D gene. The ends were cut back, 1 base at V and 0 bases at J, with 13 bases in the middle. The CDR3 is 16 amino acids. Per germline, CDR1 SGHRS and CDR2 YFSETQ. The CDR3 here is CASSLTLGSMNTEAFF. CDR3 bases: TGCGCCAGCAGCTTGACGTTGGGGAGCATGAACACTGAAGCTTTCTTT. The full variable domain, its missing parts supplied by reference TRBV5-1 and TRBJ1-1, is KAGVTQTPRYLIKTRGQQVTLSCSPISGHRSVSWYQQTPGQGLQFLFEYFSETQRNKGNFPGRFSGRQFSNSRSEMNVSTLELGDSALYLCASSLTLGSMNTEAFFGQGTRLTVV.

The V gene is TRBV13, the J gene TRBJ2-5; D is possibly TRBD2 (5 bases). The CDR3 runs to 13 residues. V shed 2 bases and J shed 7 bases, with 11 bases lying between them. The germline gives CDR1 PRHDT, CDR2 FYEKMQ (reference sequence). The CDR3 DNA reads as TGTGCCAGCAGCTTAACCCCCAGCGGGACCCAGTACTTC. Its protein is CASSLTPSGTQYF. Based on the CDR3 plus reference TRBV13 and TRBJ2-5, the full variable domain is AAGVIQSPRHLIKEKRETATLKCYPIPRHDTVYWYQQGPGQDPQFLISFYEKMQSDKGSIPDRFSAQQFSDYHSELNMSSLELGDSALYFCASSLTPSGTQYFGPGTRLLVL.

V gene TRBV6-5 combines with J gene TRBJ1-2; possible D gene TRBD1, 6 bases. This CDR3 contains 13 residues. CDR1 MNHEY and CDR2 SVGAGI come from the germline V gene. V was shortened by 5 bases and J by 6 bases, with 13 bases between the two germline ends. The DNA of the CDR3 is TGTGCCAGCAGTCGAACCCGGGACAATGGCTACACCTTC. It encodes CASSRTRDNGYTF.

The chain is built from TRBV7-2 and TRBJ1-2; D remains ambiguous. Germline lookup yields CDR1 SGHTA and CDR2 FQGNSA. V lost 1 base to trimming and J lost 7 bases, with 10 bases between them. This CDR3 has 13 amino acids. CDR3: CASSLERRGGYTF. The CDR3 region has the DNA TGTGCCAGCAGCTTAGAGAGGCGCGGTGGCTACACCTTC.

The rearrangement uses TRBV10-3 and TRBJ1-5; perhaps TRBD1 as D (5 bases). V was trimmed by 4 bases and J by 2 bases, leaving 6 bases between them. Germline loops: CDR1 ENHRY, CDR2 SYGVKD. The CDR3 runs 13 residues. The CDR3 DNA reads TGTGCCATCAGTGTACAGGGCAATCAGCCCCAGCATTTT. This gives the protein CAISVQGNQPQHF.

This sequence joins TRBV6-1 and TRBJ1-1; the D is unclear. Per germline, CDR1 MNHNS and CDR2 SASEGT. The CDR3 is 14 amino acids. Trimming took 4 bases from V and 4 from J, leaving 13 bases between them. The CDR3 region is CASSATTQTTEAFF. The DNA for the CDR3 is TGTGCCAGCAGTGCGACGACACAGACCACTGAAGCTTTCTTT.

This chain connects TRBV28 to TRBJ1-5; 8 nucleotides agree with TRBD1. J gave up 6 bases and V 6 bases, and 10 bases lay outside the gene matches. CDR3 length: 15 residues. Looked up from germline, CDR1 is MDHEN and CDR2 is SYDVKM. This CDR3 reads CASSVLQGASQPQHF. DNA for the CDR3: TGTGCCAGCAGCGTCCTTCAGGGGGCATCTCAGCCCCAGCATTTT.

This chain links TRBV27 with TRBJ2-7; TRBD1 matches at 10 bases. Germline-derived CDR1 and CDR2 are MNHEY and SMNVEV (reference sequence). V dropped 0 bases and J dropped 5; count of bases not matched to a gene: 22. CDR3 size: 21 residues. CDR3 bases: TGTGCCAGCAGTTTATCGGGGTATTCGATAAATCTGGGACAGGGGAAGGACGAGCAGTACTTC. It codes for CASSLSGYSINLGQGKDEQYF.

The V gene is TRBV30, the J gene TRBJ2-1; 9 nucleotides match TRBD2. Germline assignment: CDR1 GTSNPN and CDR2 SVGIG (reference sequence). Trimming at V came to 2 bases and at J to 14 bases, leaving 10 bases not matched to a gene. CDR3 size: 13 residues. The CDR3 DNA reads TGTGCCTGGAGTACCATGAAGCGGGGGGAGAAGTTCTTC. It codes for CAWSTMKRGEKFF.

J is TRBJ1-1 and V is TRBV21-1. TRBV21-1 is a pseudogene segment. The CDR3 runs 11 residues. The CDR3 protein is CASSKSYKAFF. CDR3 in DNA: TGTGCCAGCAGCAAATCCTATAAAGCTTTCTTT.

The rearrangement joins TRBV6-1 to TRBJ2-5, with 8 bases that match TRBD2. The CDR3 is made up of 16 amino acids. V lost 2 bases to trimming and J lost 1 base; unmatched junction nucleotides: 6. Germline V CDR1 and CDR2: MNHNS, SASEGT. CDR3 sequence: CASSESSGGPQETQYF. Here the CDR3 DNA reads TGTGCCAGCAGTGAATCCAGCGGGGGACCCCAAGAGACCCAGTACTTC.

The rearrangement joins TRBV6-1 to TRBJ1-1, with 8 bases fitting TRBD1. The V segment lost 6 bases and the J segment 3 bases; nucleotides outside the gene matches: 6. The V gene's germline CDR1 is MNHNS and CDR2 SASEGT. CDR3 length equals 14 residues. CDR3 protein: CASRRTGGDTEAFF. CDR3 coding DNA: TGTGCCAGCAGGAGAACAGGGGGGGACACTGAAGCTTTCTTT.

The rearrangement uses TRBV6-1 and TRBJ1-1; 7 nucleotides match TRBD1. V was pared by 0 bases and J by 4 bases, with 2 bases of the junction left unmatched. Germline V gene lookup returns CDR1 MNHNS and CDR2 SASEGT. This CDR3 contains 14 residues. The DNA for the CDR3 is TGTGCCAGCAGTGAAGCCACAGGGGCCACTGAAGCTTTCTTT. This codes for CASSEATGATEAFF.

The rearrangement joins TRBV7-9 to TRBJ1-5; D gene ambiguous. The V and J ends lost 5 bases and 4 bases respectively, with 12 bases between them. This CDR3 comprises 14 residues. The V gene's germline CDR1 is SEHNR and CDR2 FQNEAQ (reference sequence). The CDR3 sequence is CASSQTEGNQPQHF. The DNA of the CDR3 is TGTGCCAGCAGCCAAACAGAAGGTAATCAGCCCCAGCATTTT.

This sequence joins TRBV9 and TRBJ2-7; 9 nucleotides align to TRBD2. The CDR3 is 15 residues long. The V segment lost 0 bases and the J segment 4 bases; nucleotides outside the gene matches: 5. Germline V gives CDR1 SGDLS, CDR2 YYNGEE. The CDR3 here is CASSVGRGGPYEQYF. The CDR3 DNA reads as TGTGCCAGCAGCGTAGGGCGGGGGGGCCCTTACGAGCAGTACTTC. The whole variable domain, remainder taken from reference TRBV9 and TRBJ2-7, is DSGVTQTPKHLITATGQRVTLRCSPRSGDLSVYWYQQSLDQGLQFLIQYYNGEERAKGNILERFSAQQFPDLHSELNLSSLELGDSALYFCASSVGRGGPYEQYFGPGTRLTVT.